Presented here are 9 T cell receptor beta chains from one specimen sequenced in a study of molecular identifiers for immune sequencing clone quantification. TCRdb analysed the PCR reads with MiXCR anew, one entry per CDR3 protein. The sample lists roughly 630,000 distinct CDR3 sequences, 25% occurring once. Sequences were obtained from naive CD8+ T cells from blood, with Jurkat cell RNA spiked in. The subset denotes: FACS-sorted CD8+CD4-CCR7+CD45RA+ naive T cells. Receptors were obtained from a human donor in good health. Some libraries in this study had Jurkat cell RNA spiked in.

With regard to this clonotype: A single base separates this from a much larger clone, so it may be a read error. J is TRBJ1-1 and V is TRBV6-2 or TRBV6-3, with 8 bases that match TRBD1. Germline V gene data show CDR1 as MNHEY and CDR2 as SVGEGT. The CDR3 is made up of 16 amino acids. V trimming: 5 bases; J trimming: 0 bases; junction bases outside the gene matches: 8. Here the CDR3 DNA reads TGTGCCAGCAGTCTCCCGGACAGGGCGATGAACACTGAAGCTTTCTTT. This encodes CASSLPDRAMNTEAFF.

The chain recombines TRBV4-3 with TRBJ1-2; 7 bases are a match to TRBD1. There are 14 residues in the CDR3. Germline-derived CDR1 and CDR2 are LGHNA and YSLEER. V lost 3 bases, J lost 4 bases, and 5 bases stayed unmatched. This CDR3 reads CASSHERTGYGYTF. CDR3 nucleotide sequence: TGCGCCAGCAGCCATGAAAGGACAGGCTATGGCTACACCTTC.

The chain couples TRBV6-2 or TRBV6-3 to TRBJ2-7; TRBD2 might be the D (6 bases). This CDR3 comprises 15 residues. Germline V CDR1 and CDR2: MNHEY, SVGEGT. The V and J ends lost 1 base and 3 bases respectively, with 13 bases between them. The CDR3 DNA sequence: TGTGCCAGCAGTTACTTGGGGACTCCTCGCTACGAGCAGTACTTC. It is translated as CASSYLGTPRYEQYF.

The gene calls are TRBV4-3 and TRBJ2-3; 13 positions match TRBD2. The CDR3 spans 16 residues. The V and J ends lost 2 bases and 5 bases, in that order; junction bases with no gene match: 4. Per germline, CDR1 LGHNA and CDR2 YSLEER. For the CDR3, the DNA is TGCGCCAGCAGCCAAAGACTAGCGGGGGGTATAGATACGCAGTATTTT. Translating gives CASSQRLAGGIDTQYF.

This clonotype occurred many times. The CDR3 loop reads CASSPGLAGETQYF. In DNA form, the CDR3 reads TGTGCCAGCAGCCCGGGACTAGCCGGAGAGACCCAGTACTTC. The chain is built from TRBV7-2 and TRBJ2-5, with 9 bases lining up with TRBD2. CDR3 length: 14 amino acids. Germline assignment: CDR1 SGHTA and CDR2 FQGNSA. V shed 5 bases, J shed 4 bases, and the junction held 5 bases outside the gene matches.

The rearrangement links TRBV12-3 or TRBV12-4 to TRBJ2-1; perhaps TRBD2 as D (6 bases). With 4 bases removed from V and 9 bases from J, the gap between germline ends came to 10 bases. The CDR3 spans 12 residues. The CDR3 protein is CASSSLATEQFF. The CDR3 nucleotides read TGTGCCAGCAGTTCACTAGCTACTGAGCAGTTCTTC.

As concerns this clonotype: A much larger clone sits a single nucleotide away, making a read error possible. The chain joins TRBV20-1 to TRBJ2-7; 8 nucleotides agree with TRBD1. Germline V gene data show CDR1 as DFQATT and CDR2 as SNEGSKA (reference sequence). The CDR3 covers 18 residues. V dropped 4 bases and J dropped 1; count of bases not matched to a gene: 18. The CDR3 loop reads CSAKDPYVRQGLSYEQYF. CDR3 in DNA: TGCAGTGCTAAAGATCCCTACGTTAGACAGGGGTTATCCTACGAGCAGTACTTC.

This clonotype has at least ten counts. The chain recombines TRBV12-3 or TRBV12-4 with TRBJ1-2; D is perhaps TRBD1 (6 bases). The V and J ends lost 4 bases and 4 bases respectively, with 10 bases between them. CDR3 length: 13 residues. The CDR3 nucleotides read TGTGCCAGCAGTTCCGCACAGGGCTATGGCTACACCTTC. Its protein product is CASSSAQGYGYTF.

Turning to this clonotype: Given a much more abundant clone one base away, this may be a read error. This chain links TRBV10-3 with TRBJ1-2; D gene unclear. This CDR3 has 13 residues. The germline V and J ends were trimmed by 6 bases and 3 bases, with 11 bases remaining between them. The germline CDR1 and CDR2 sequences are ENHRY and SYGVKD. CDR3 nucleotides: TGTGCCATCAGGGACTGGGATCACTATGGCTACACCTTC. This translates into CAIRDWDHYGYTF.